What follows are 17 T cell receptor beta chains derived from one specimen sequenced in a study of T cell responses to AZD1222 COVID-19 vaccine. The protocol was immunoSEQ multiplex PCR, while the TCRdb copy is restricted to in-frame clones and leaves out a portion. The profile covers just over 150,000 clones, with roughly nine tenths appearing a single time and around 1.9% taken by the ten largest. Sequencing was performed on peripheral blood, taken on day 0 of AZD1222 vaccination. Source of these receptors: an adult in good health.

The chain is built from TRBV28 and TRBJ1-3, with D possibly matching TRBD1 (6 bases). Germline loops: CDR1 MDHEN, CDR2 SYDVKM. This CDR3 comprises 16 residues. With 7 bases removed from V and 3 bases from J, the gap between germline ends came to 19 bases. CDR3 bases: TGTGCCAGCACCGAAGGGGGGAAAGCTAGTGGAAACACCATATATTTT. Its translation: CASTEGGKASGNTIYF.

The CDR3: CASSPRTSGRIVSDTQYF. The CDR3 nucleotides read TGTGCCAGCAGCCCACGGACTAGCGGGAGAATTGTATCAGATACGCAGTATTTT. This chain joins TRBV3-1 (or the pseudogene TRBV3-2) and TRBJ2-3; TRBD2 matches 13 bases. This CDR3 contains 18 residues. The germline gives CDR1 LGHDT, CDR2 YNNKEL (reference sequence). V trimming: 4 bases; J trimming: 4 bases; junction bases outside the gene matches: 11.

The J gene is TRBJ2-1, the V gene TRBV15, with D possibly TRBD2 on 5 matching bases. CDR3 length: 11 amino acids. Germline lookup yields CDR1 LNHNV and CDR2 YYDKDF (reference sequence). V lost 8 bases and J lost 9, with 11 bases in between. DNA for the CDR3: TGTGCCACCCTCTCCCGGGGTGAGCAGTTCTTC. Amino acids: CATLSRGEQFF. Complete variable domain (other parts from reference TRBV15 and TRBJ2-1): DAMVIQNPRYQVTQFGKPVTLSCSQTLNHNVMYWYQQKSSQAPKLLFHYYDKDFNNEADTPDNFQSRRPNTSFCFLDIRSPGLGDTAMYLCATLSRGEQFFGPGTRLTVL.

The chain uses TRBV7-9 and TRBJ2-3; D ambiguous. This CDR3 has 12 residues. V shed 4 bases and J shed 5 bases, with 7 bases lying between them. From germline, CDR1 is SEHNR and CDR2 FQNEAQ (reference sequence). In DNA form, the CDR3 reads TGTGCCAGCAGCTCCCTGGAAGATACGCAGTATTTT. Translation: CASSSLEDTQYF.

The chain couples TRBV6-5 to TRBJ1-1, with D unresolved. Germline V lookup: CDR1 MNHEY, CDR2 SVGAGI. The CDR3 consists of 13 residues. Trimming removed 5 bases from V and 11 bases from J, with 18 bases in between. In DNA form, the CDR3 reads TGTGCCAGCAGTCTCGAGGGAGGGTTTGGGGCTTTCTTT. As protein: CASSLEGGFGAFF.

This chain connects TRBV11-3 to TRBJ2-5; weak D call: TRBD2 (6 bases). Trimming left V 5 bases short and J 7 bases short, with 14 bases between. The CDR3 extends over 13 amino acids. From germline, CDR1 is SGHNT and CDR2 YENEEA. In DNA form, the CDR3 reads TGTGCCAGCAGCGAACGGGGGACGGGGACCCAGTACTTC. It is translated as CASSERGTGTQYF.

J is TRBJ1-2 and V is TRBV10-3; 9 positions agree with TRBD1. Germline CDR1 is ENHRY and CDR2 is SYGVKD. The V and J ends lost 0 bases and 4 bases, in that order; junction bases with no gene match: 9. The length of the CDR3 is 17 residues. CDR3 bases: TGTGCCATCAGTGAGTCGGGTCGACAGGGGGGCCTCTATGGCTACACCTTC. Protein sequence: CAISESGRQGGLYGYTF.

This clone was seen only once. CDR3 region: CASSRAPRYLLGSYGYTF. The CDR3 DNA reads as TGTGCCAGCAGTCGCGCCCCACGGTACCTCCTGGGAAGCTATGGCTACACCTTC. V is TRBV27 and J is TRBJ1-2; D unresolved. There are 18 residues in the CDR3. Trimming took 5 bases from V and 4 from J, leaving 26 bases between them. Looked up from germline, CDR1 is MNHEY and CDR2 is SMNVEV (reference sequence).

The V and J genes are TRBV11-2 and TRBJ1-2; TRBD1 matches at 10 bases. Germline V gene lookup returns CDR1 SGHAT and CDR2 FQNNGV. J lost 4 bases, V lost 5 bases, and 7 bases had no gene match. The CDR3 runs 15 residues. CDR3 region: CASSIGTGVTYGYTF. DNA for the CDR3: TGTGCCAGCAGCATCGGGACAGGGGTAACCTATGGCTACACCTTC.

The chain uses TRBV28 and TRBJ1-2, with D unresolved. The V gene lost 3 bases and the J gene lost 4 bases, with 3 bases spanning the gap. Germline CDR1 and CDR2: MDHEN and SYDVKM. The CDR3 extends over 11 amino acids. CDR3 bases: TGTGCCAGCAGTTTCCCCTATGGCTACACCTTC. Translated: CASSFPYGYTF.

The rearrangement links TRBV19 to TRBJ1-4, with 7 positions matching TRBD1. CDR1 is LNHDA, CDR2 SQIVND, per germline (reference sequence). The CDR3 sequence is 15 residues long. The V segment lost 3 bases and the J segment 3 bases; nucleotides outside the gene matches: 4. The CDR3 region has the DNA TGTGCCAGTAGTATCGACAGGGTTCCTAATGAAAAACTGTTTTTT. Translation: CASSIDRVPNEKLFF.

V usage is TRBV7-3 and J usage is TRBJ2-1, with D tentatively TRBD2 (5 bases). The CDR3 runs 14 residues. Germline CDR1 and CDR2: SGHTA and FQGTGA. Trimming removed 2 bases from V and 0 bases from J, with 5 bases in between. The CDR3 sequence: CASSLDYSYNEQFF. The CDR3 DNA follows: TGTGCCAGCAGCTTAGACTACTCCTACAATGAGCAGTTCTTC.

The chain employs TRBV29-1 and TRBJ2-3; 7 bases align to TRBD2. The CDR3 runs 12 residues. The germline V gene encodes CDR1 SQVTM and CDR2 ANQGSEA. Germline trimming cut 4 bases from V and 6 bases from J; bases unmatched to any gene: 4. CDR3 residues: CSVGRGSDTQYF. In DNA form, the CDR3 reads TGCAGCGTTGGGCGGGGGTCGGATACGCAGTATTTT.

V gene TRBV28 combines with J gene TRBJ2-1; TRBD2 agrees at 9 bases. Unmatched junction bases numbered 9, after V lost 6 bases and J lost 6 bases. CDR3 length: 15 residues. CDR1 and CDR2 (germline): MDHEN, SYDVKM. The CDR3 coding sequence is TGTGCCAGCAGGTTAGCGGGAGTTATGACCAATGAGCAGTTCTTC. Encoded protein: CASRLAGVMTNEQFF.

The rearrangement joins TRBV28 to TRBJ1-3; D is possibly TRBD1 (6 bases). V dropped 7 bases and J dropped 5 bases, with 15 bases sitting between them. The germline V gene encodes CDR1 MDHEN and CDR2 SYDVKM. This CDR3 contains 14 residues. CDR3 nucleotides: TGTGCCAGCAATAGTCAGGGACACCGAAACACCATATATTTT. The encoded protein is CASNSQGHRNTIYF.

This clone was detected only a few times. The chain is built from TRBV25-1 and TRBJ1-5; D uncertain. The germline V gene has CDR1 MGHDK and CDR2 SYGVNS. The CDR3 loop spans 14 amino acids. V gave up 5 bases and J gave up 0 bases, with 8 bases separating them. The CDR3 sequence is CASSRKDSNQPQHF. The CDR3 DNA is TGTGCCAGCAGTCGTAAGGATAGCAATCAGCCCCAGCATTTT. The whole variable domain, filled in from reference TRBV25-1 and TRBJ1-5, reads EADIYQTPRYLVIGTGKKITLECSQTMGHDKMYWYQQDPGMELHLIHYSYGVNSTEKGDLSSESTVSRIRTEHFPLTLESARPSHTSQYLCASSRKDSNQPQHFGDGTRLSIL.

The J gene is TRBJ2-7, the V gene TRBV27; unclear D gene. The V gene's germline CDR1 is MNHEY and CDR2 SMNVEV (reference sequence). The CDR3 is made up of 14 amino acids. Trimming removed 2 bases at V and 3 bases at J, with 11 bases between. This chain's CDR3 is CASSLNPVNYEQYF. The CDR3 DNA reads TGTGCCAGCAGTTTAAATCCAGTAAACTACGAGCAGTACTTC.